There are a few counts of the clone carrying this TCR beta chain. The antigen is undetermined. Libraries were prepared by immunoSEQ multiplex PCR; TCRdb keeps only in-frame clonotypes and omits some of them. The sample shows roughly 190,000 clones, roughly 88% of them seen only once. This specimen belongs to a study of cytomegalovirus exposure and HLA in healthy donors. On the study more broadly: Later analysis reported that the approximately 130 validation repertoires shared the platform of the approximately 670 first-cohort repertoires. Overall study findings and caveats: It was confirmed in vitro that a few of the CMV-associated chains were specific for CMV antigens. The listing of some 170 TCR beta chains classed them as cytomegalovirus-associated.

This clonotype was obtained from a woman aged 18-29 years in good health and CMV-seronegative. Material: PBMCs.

The CDR3 loop reads CASSVEAWGVPNGYTF. Written as DNA, the CDR3 is TGTGCCAGCAGCGTAGAGGCCTGGGGGGTCCCGAATGGCTACACCTTC. The chain links TRBV9 to TRBJ1-2; possible D gene TRBD1, 5 bases. The CDR3 runs 16 residues. V was trimmed by 0 bases and J by 6 bases, leaving 18 bases between them. Germline CDR1 and CDR2: SGDLS and YYNGEE.